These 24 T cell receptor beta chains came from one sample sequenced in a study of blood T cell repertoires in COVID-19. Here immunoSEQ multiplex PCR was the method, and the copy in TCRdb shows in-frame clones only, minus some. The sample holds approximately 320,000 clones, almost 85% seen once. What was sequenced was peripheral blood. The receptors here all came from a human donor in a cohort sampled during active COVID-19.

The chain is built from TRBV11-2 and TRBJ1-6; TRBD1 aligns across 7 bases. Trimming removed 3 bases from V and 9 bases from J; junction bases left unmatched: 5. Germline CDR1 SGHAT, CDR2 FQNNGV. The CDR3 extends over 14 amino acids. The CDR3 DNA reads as TGTGCCAGCAGCTTCAGACAGGGAAGTTCACCCCTCCACTTT. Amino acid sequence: CASSFRQGSSPLHF. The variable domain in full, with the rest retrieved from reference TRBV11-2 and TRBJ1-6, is EAGVAQSPRYKIIEKRQSVAFWCNPISGHATLYWYQQILGQGPKLLIQFQNNGVVDDSQLPKDRFSAERLKGVDSTLKIQPAKLEDSAVYLCASSFRQGSSPLHFGNGTRLTVT.

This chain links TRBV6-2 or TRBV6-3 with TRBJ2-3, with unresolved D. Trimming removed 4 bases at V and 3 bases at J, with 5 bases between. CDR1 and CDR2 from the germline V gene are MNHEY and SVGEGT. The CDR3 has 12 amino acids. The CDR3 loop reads CASSSQTDTQYF. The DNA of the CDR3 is TGTGCCAGCAGTTCACAGACAGATACGCAGTATTTT.

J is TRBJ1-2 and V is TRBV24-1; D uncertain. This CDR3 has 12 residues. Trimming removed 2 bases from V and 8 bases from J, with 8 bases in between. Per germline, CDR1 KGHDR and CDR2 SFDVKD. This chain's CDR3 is CATSDSSRGYTF. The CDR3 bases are TGTGCCACCAGTGATTCCTCGAGGGGCTACACCTTC.

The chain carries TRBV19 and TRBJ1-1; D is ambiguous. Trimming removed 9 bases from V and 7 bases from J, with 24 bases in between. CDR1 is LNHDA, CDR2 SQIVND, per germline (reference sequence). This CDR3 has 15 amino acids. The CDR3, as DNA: TGTGCCAGCCCAAGTCGGGCCCGGGTGGCGGGTGAAGCTTTCTTT. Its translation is CASPSRARVAGEAFF.

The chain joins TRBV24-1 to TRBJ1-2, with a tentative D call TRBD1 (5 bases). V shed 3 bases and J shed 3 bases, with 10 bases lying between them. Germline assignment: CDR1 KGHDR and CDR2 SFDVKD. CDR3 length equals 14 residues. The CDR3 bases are TGTGCCACCAGTGATAGACAGTCCCACTATGGCTACACCTTC. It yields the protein CATSDRQSHYGYTF.

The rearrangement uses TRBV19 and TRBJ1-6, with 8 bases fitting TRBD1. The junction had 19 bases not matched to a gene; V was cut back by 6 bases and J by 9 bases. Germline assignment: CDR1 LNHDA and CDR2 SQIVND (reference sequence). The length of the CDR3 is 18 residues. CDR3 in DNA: TGTGCCAGTAGCATAACGGCTACTGACAGGGGAAAACGTTCACCCCTCCACTTT. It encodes CASSITATDRGKRSPLHF.

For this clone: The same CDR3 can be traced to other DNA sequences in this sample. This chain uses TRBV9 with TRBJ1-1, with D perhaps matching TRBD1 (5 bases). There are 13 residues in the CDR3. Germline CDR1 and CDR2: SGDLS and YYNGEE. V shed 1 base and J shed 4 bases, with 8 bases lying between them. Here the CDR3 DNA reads TGTGCCAGCAGCGTAACAGGATCCACTGAAGCTTTCTTT. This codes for CASSVTGSTEAFF. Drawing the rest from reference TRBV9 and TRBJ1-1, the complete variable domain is DSGVTQTPKHLITATGQRVTLRCSPRSGDLSVYWYQQSLDQGLQFLIQYYNGEERAKGNILERFSAQQFPDLHSELNLSSLELGDSALYFCASSVTGSTEAFFGQGTRLTVV.

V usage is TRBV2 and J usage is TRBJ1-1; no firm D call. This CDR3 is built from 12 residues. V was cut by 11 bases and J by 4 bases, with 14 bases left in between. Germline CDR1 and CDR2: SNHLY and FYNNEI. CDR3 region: CAVSGGTTEAFF. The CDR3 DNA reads TGTGCCGTAAGCGGTGGAACCACTGAAGCTTTCTTT.

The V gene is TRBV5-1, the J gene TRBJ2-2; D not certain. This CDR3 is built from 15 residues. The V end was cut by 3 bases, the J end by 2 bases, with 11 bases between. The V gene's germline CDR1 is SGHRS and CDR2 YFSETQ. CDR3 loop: CASSSDIGNTGELFF. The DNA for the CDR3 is TGCGCCAGCAGCTCAGACATAGGAAACACCGGGGAGCTGTTTTTT.

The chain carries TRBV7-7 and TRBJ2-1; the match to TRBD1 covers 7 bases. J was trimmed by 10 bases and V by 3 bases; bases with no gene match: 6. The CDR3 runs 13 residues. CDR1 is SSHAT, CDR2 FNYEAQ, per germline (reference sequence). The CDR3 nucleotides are TGTGCCAGCAGCTTGAAGGGGGCGCAGGAGCAGTTCTTC. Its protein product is CASSLKGAQEQFF.

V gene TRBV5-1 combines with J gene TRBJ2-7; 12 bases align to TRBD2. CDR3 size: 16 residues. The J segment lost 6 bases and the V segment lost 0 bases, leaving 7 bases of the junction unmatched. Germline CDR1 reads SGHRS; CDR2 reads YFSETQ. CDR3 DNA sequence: TGCGCCAGCAGCTTGGCCTTAACTAGCGGGGGGTTCGAGCAGTACTTC. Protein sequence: CASSLALTSGGFEQYF.

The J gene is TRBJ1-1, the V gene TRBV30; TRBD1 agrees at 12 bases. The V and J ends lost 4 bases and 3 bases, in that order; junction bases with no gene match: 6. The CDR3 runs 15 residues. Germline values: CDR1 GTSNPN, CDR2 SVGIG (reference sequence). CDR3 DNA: TGTGCCTGGACCTGGGGACAGGGGGCTGACACTGAAGCTTTCTTT. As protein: CAWTWGQGADTEAFF.

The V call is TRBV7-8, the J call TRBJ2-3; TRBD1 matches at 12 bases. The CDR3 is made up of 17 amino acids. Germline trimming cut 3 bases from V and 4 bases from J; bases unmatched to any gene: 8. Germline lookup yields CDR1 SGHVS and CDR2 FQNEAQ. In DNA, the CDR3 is TGTGCCAGCAGCTTGAAACTCGGGACAGGGGGCTCAGATACGCAGTATTTT. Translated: CASSLKLGTGGSDTQYF.

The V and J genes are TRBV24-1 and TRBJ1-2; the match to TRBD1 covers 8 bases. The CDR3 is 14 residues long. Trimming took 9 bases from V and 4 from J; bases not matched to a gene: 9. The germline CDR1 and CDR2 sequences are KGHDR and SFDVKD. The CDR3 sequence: CATSGQGGSYGYTF. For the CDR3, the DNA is TGTGCCACCTCCGGACAGGGCGGGTCCTATGGCTACACCTTC.

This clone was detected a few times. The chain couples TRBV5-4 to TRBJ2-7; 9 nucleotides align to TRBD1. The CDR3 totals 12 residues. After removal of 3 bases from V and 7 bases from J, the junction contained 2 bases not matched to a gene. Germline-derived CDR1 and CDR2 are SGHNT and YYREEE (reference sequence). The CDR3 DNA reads TGTGCCAGCAGCTACGGGACAGGGGAGCAGTACTTC. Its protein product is CASSYGTGEQYF.

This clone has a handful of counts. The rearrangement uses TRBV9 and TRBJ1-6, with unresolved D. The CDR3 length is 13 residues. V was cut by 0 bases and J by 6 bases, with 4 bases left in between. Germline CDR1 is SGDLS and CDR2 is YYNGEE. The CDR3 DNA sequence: TGTGCCAGCAGCGTAGCTTTTAATTCACCCCTCCACTTT. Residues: CASSVAFNSPLHF.

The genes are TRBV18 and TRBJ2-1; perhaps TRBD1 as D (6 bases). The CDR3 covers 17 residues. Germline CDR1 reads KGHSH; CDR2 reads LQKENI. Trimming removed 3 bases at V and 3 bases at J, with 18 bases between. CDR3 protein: CASSPKGKNRDYNEQFF. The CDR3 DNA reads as TGTGCCAGCTCACCCAAGGGGAAAAACAGGGACTACAATGAGCAGTTCTTC. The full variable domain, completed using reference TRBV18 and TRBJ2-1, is NAGVMQNPRHLVRRRGQEARLRCSPMKGHSHVYWYRQLPEEGLKFMVYLQKENIIDESGMPKERFSAEFPKEGPSILRIQQVVRGDSAAYFCASSPKGKNRDYNEQFFGPGTRLTVL.

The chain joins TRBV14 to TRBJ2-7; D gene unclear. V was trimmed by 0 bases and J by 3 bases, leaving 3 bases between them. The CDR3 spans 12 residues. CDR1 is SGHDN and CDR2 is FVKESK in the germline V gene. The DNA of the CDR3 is TGTGCCAGCAGCCAAGACGTCTACGAGCAGTACTTC. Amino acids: CASSQDVYEQYF.

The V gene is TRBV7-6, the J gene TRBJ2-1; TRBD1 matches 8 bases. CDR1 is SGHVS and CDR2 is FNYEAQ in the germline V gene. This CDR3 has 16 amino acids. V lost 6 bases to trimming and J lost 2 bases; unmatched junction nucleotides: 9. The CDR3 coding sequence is TGTGCCAGCAGACCAGGGGGCCATGACGCCTACAATGAGCAGTTCTTC. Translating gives CASRPGGHDAYNEQFF.

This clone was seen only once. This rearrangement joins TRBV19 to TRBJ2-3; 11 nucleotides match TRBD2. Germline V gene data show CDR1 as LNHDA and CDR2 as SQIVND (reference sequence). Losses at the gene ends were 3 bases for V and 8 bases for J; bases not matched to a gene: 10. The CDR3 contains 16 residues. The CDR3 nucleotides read TGTGCCAGTAGTATTTTGACTAGCGGGACTAAGGCTACGCAGTATTTT. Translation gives CASSILTSGTKATQYF. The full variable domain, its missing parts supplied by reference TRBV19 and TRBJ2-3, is DGGITQSPKYLFRKEGQNVTLSCEQNLNHDAMYWYRQDPGQGLRLIYYSQIVNDFQKGDIAEGYSVSREKKESFPLTVTSAQKNPTAFYLCASSILTSGTKATQYFGPGTRLTVL.

The CDR3 loop is CASQSGGGYNEQFF. For the CDR3, the DNA is TGTGCCAGTCAAAGCGGGGGGGGCTACAATGAGCAGTTCTTC. The V and J genes are TRBV28 and TRBJ2-1; 10 nucleotides match TRBD2. Germline values: CDR1 MDHEN, CDR2 SYDVKM. V shed 9 bases and J 3 bases; nucleotides not matched to a gene: 5. The CDR3 covers 14 residues.

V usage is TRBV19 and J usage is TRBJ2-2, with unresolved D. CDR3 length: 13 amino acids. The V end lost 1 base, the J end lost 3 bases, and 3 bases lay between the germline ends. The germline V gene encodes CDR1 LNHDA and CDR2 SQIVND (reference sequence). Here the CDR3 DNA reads TGTGCCAGTAGTATAGCCTACACCGGGGAGCTGTTTTTT. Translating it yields CASSIAYTGELFF.

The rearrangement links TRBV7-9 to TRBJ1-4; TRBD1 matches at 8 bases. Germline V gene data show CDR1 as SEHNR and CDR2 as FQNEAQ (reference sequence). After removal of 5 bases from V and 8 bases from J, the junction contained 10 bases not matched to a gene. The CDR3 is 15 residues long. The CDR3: CASSVGQGGNEKLFF. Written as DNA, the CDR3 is TGTGCCAGCAGCGTCGGACAGGGAGGGAACGAAAAACTGTTTTTT.

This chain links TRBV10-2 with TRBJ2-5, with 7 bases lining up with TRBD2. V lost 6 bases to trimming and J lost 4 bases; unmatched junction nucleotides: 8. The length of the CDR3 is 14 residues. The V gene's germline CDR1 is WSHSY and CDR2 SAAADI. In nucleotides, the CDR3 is TGCGCCAGCAGCTCCCCAGGGAGGGGAGAGACCCAGTACTTC. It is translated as CASSSPGRGETQYF.